This TCR beta chain was identified during a study of cytomegalovirus exposure and HLA in healthy donors. Researchers ran the PCR with 60 Vbeta and 13 Jbeta primers. Assay: immunoSEQ multiplex PCR; the TCRdb copy retains only in-frame clones and omits some. The data hold under 140,000 clones, with around 86% observed a single time. Sequenced: PBMCs. This TCR was recovered from a man between 35 and 55 years old in good health and CMV-seronegative.

CDR3 coding DNA: TGCGCCAGCAGCTTGGTCATACAGGGCCGTGAAGCTTTCTTT. This encodes CASSLVIQGREAFF. The chain couples TRBV5-1 to TRBJ1-1, with D possibly matching TRBD1 (6 bases). Trimming shortened V by 0 bases and J by 7 bases, and 13 bases separated the two germline ends. The CDR3 has 14 residues. CDR1 is SGHRS and CDR2 is YFSETQ in the germline V gene.